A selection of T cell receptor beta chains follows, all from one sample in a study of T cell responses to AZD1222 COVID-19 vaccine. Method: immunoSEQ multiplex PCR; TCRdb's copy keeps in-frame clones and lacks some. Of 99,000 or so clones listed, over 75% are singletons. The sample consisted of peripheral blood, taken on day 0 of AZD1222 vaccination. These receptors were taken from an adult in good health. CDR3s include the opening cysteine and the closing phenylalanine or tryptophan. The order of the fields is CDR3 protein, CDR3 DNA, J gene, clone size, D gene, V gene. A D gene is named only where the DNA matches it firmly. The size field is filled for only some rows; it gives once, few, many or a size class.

CASNSRDRGNQPQHF	TGTGCCAGTAACTCCAGGGACAGGGGCAATCAGCCCCAGCATTTT	TRBJ1-5	NA	TRBD1	TRBV19
CASSLASSSYGYTF	TGCGCCAGCAGCTTGGCCTCCAGTTCCTATGGCTACACCTTC	TRBJ1-2	NA	NA	TRBV5-1
CASSPFERGDTQYF	TGTGCCAGCAGCCCTTTTGAGAGAGGGGATACGCAGTATTTT	TRBJ2-3	NA	NA	TRBV7-8
CASSRDGNYGYTF	TGTGCCAGCAGCCGCGACGGAAACTATGGCTACACCTTC	TRBJ1-2	NA	NA	TRBV6-5
CAISELAGGHTQYF	TGTGCCATCAGTGAACTAGCGGGGGGACATACGCAGTATTTT	TRBJ2-3	NA	TRBD2	TRBV10-3
CASSPGRNYGYTF	TGTGCCAGCAGCCCCGGACGGAACTATGGCTACACCTTC	TRBJ1-2	NA	NA	TRBV28
CASSWGRGSNQPQHF	TGTGCCAGCAGCTGGGGCAGGGGGAGCAATCAGCCCCAGCATTTT	TRBJ1-5	NA	TRBD1	TRBV5-6
CASSLAGTGANVLTF	TGTGCCAGCAGCTTAGCCGGAACTGGGGCCAACGTCCTGACTTTC	TRBJ2-6	NA	NA	TRBV7-3
CAASRTGGHYGYTF	TGTGCAGCCAGTCGGACAGGGGGACACTATGGCTACACCTTC	TRBJ1-2	NA	NA	TRBV21-1
CSSRQAYGYTF	TGCAGTTCTCGACAGGCGTATGGCTACACCTTC	TRBJ1-2	NA	NA	TRBV20-1
CSVGYRANTEAFF	TGCAGCGTTGGGTACAGGGCGAACACTGAAGCTTTCTTT	TRBJ1-1	once	NA	TRBV29-1
CASSMLTSGGTQYF	TGTGCCAGTAGTATGCTGACTAGTGGAGGAACGCAGTATTTT	TRBJ2-3	NA	NA	TRBV19
CATSSQRGRANEKLFF	TGTGCCACCAGCTCCCAGCGGGGCAGGGCTAATGAAAAACTGTTTTTT	TRBJ1-4	NA	NA	TRBV15
CASSISGGAQFF	TGTGCCAGCAGCATTAGCGGGGGGGCTCAGTTCTTC	TRBJ2-1	NA	TRBD2	TRBV7-3
CASSRTSDAGNTIYF	TGTGCCAGCAGCCGAACCTCGGACGCAGGAAACACCATATATTTT	TRBJ1-3	NA	NA	TRBV2
CASSLVGERTDTQYF	TGCGCCAGCAGCCTAGTGGGGGAACGCACAGATACGCAGTATTTT	TRBJ2-3	NA	NA	TRBV4-1
CASSLGQDYGYTF	TGCGCCAGCAGTCTCGGACAGGACTATGGCTACACCTTC	TRBJ1-2	NA	TRBD1	TRBV10-1
CASSVEIGTGNYGYTF	TGTGCCAGCAGCGTAGAAATTGGGACAGGGAACTATGGCTACACCTTC	TRBJ1-2	NA	TRBD1	TRBV9
CASSLAQKNTIYF	TGTGCCAGCAGCTTAGCGCAAAAAAACACCATATATTTT	TRBJ1-3	NA	NA	TRBV7-8
CASSQPSGGAYEQYF	TGTGCCAGCAGCCAACCTAGTGGGGGGGCCTACGAGCAGTACTTC	TRBJ2-7	once	TRBD2	TRBV3-1/TRBV3-2
CASSLGLAEGNEQFF	TGCGCCAGCAGCCTCGGACTAGCGGAGGGCAATGAGCAGTTCTTC	TRBJ2-1	few	TRBD2	TRBV10-1
CASSAGSSSGETQYF	TGTGCCAGCAGTGCGGGGTCCAGTTCGGGGGAGACCCAGTACTTC	TRBJ2-5	NA	NA	TRBV2
CASSLSLPGREGNTIYF	TGTGCCAGCAGTTTATCGCTTCCCGGCAGGGAAGGAAACACCATATATTTT	TRBJ1-3	NA	NA	TRBV27
CASSLAPGPGTEAFF	TGTGCCAGCAGCTTAGCGCCCGGGCCCGGGACTGAAGCTTTCTTT	TRBJ1-1	once	NA	TRBV7-6
CASSYGPQNTGELFF	TGTGCCAGCAGTTACGGGCCTCAGAACACCGGGGAGCTGTTTTTT	TRBJ2-2	once	NA	TRBV6-6
CASSIGRAGSQPQHF	TGTGCCAGTAGTATCGGCAGGGCGGGAAGTCAGCCCCAGCATTTT	TRBJ1-5	few	NA	TRBV19